This T cell receptor (beta chain) is from a study of spatial heterogeneity in lung cancer. This clonotype was seen repeatedly, ten times or more. Its target is unknown. This CDR3 spans 13 amino acids. Germline V gene lookup returns CDR1 MNHEY and CDR2 SMNVEV (reference sequence). Trimming removed 2 bases from V and 5 bases from J, with 10 bases in between. The time point: sample taken at primary tumor resection. Frozen PBMC, nontumor lung or tumor provided whole RNA, which was sequenced unsorted. Notes on the study in general: Expanded alpha and beta TCR counts within tumors tracked tumor mutation counts.

Each CDR3 protein gets one entry after TCRdb re-called the 5' RACE reads with MiXCR. Of about 100,000 distinct CDR3 sequences in the sample, approximately 4% were seen once. The specimen was lung tumor tissue, collected at surgery. The sequence derives from a male donor with early-stage non-small cell lung cancer. The rearrangement uses TRBV27 and TRBJ2-7; D not resolved. CDR3 DNA: TGTGCCAGCAGTTTACTAAGCGAGAACGAGCAGTACTTC. This encodes CASSLLSENEQYF.